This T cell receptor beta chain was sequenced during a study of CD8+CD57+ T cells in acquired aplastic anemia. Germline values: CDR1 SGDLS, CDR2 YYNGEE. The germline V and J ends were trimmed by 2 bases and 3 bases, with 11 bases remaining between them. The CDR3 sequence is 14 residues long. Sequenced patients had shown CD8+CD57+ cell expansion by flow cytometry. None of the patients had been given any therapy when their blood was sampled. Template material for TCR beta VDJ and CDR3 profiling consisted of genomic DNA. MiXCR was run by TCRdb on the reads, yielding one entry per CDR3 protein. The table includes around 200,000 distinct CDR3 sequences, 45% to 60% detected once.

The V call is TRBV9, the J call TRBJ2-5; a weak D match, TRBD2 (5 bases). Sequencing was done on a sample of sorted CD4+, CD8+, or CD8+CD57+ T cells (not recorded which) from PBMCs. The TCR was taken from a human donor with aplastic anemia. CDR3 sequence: CASSVTDGKETQYF. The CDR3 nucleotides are TGTGCCAGCAGCGTGACGGACGGGAAAGAGACCCAGTACTTC. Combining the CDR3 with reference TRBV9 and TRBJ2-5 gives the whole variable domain DSGVTQTPKHLITATGQRVTLRCSPRSGDLSVYWYQQSLDQGLQFLIQYYNGEERAKGNILERFSAQQFPDLHSELNLSSLELGDSALYFCASSVTDGKETQYFGPGTRLLVL.